This T cell receptor (beta chain) was recovered during a study of cytomegalovirus exposure and HLA in healthy donors. The repertoire was sequenced with immunoSEQ multiplex PCR; TCRdb's copy has only in-frame clones and lacks some. The sample consists of 150,000 to 200,000 clones, around 88% of them appearing once. CDR1 LNHNV and CDR2 YYDKDF come from the germline V gene (reference sequence). The V gene end was trimmed by 0 bases and the J gene end by 3 bases; junction bases not matched to a gene: 5. CDR3 length: 16 residues. This TCR was sampled from a woman in her late teens or twenties in good health and CMV-seronegative. Sample: PBMCs. This chain links TRBV15 with TRBJ2-7; 10 bases fit TRBD1. The chain's CDR3 is CATSRDARTGGYEQYF. Written as DNA, the CDR3 is TGTGCCACCAGCAGAGATGCCCGGACAGGGGGCTACGAGCAGTACTTC.